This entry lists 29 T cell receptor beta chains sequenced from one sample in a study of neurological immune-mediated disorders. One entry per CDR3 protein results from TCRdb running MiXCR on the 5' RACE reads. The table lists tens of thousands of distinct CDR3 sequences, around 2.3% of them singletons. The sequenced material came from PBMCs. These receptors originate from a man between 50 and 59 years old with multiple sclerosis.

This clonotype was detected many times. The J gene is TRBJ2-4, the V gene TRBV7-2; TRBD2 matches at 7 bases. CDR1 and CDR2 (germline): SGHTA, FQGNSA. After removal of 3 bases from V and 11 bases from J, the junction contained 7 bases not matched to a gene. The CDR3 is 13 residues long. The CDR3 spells CASSLAGDRFQYF. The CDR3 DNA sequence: TGTGCCAGCAGCTTGGCGGGGGACCGATTTCAGTACTTC.

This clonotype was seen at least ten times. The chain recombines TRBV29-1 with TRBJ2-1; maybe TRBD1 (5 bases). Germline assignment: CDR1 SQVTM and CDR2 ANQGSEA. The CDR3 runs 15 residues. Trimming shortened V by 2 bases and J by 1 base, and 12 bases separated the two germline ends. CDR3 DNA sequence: TGCAGCGTTGAAAGGGGTGGATGGTCCTACAATGAGCAGTTCTTC. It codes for CSVERGGWSYNEQFF.

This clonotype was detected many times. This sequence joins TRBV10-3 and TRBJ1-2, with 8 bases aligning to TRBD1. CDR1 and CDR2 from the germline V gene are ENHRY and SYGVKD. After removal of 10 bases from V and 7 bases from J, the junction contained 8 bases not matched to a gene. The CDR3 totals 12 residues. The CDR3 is CATTTGEGGYTF. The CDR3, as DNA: TGTGCCACTACGACAGGGGAAGGTGGCTACACCTTC.

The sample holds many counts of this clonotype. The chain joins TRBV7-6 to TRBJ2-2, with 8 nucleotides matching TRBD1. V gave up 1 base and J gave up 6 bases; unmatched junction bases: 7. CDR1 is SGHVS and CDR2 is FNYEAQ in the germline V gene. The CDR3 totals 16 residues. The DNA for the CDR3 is TGTGCCAGCAGCTTAGTGGCAGGGGGCAATTCCGGGGAGCTGTTTTTT. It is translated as CASSLVAGGNSGELFF.

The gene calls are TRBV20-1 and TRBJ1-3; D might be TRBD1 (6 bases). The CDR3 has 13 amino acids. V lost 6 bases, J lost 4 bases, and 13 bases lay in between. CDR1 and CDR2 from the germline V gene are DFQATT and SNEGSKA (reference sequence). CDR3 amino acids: CSATGQIGNTIYF. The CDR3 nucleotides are TGCAGTGCCACCGGACAGATCGGAAACACCATATATTTT.

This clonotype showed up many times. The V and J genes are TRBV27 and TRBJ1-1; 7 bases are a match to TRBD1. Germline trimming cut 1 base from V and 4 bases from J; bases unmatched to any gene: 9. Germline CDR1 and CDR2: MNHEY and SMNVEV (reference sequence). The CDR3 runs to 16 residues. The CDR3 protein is CASSLLRQGVGTEAFF. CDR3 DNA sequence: TGTGCCAGCAGTTTATTGAGACAGGGTGTCGGCACTGAAGCTTTCTTT.

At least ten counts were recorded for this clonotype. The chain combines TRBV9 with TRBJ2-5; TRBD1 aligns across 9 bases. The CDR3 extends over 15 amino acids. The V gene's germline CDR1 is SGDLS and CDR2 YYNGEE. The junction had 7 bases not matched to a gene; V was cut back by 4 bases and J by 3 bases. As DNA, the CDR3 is TGTGCCAGCAGCTTTACGACAGGGGGAGAAGAGACCCAGTACTTC. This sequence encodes CASSFTTGGEETQYF.

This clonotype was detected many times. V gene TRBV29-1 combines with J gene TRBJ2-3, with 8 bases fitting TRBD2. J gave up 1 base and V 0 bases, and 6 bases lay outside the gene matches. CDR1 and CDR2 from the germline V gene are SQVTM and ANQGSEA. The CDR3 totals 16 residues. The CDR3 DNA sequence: TGCAGCGTTGAAGATCTTCTGCGGGGGGGCACAGATACGCAGTATTTT. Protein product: CSVEDLLRGGTDTQYF.

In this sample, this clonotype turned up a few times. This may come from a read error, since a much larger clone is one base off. The CDR3 sequence is CDSSLESFGAFF. The CDR3 region has the DNA TGTGACAGCAGCTTAGAGAGTTTTGGAGCTTTCTTT. The rearrangement links TRBV7-9 to TRBJ1-1; no clear D. CDR1 and CDR2 (germline): SEHNR, FQNEAQ (reference sequence). The CDR3 is 12 residues long.

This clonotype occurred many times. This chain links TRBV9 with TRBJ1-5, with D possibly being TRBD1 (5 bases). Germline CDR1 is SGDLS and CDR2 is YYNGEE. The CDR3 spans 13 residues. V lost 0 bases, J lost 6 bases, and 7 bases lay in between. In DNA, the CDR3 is TGTGCCAGCAGCGTAGGGGGGGTTCAGCCCCAGCATTTT. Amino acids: CASSVGGVQPQHF.

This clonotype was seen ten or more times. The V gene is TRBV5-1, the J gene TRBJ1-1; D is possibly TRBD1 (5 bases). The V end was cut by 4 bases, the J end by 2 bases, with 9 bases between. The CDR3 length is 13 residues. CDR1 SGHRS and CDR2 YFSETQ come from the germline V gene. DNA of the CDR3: TGCGCCAGCAGCCCTGGACAAAACACTGAAGCTTTCTTT. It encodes CASSPGQNTEAFF. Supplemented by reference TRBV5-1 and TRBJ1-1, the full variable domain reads KAGVTQTPRYLIKTRGQQVTLSCSPISGHRSVSWYQQTPGQGLQFLFEYFSETQRNKGNFPGRFSGRQFSNSRSEMNVSTLELGDSALYLCASSPGQNTEAFFGQGTRLTVV.

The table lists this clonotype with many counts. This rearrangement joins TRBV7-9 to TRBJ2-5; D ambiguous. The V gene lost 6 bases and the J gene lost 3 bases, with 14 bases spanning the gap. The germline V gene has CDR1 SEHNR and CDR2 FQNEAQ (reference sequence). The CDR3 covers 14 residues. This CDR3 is CASSPDRRKETQYF. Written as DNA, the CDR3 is TGTGCCAGCAGTCCCGACCGTCGAAAAGAGACCCAGTACTTC.

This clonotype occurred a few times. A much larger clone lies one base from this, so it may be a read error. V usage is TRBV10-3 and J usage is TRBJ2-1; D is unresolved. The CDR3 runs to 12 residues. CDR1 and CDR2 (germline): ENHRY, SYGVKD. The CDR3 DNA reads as TGTGACATCAGTGACCCTAACGATGAGCAGTTCTTC. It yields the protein CDISDPNDEQFF.

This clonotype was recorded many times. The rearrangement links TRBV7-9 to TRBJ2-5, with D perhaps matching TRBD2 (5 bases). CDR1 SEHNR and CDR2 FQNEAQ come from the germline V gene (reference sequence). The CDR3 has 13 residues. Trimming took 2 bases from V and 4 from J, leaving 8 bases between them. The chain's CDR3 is CASSLLAGETQYF. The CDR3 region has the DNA TGTGCCAGCAGCTTACTGGCGGGAGAGACCCAGTACTTC.

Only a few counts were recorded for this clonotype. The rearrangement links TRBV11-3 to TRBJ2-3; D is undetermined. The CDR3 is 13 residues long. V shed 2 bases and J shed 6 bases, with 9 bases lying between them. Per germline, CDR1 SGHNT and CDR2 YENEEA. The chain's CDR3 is CASSLYGTDTQYF. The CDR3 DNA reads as TGTGCCAGCAGCTTATATGGTACGGATACGCAGTATTTT.

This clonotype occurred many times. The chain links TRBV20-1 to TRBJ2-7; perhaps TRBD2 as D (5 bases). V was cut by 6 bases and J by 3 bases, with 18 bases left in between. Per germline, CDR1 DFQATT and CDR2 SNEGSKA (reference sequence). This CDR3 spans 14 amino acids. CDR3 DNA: TGCAGTGCCGCGCGGCGGGCGGAAGTCTACGAGCAGTACTTC. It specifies CSAARRAEVYEQYF.

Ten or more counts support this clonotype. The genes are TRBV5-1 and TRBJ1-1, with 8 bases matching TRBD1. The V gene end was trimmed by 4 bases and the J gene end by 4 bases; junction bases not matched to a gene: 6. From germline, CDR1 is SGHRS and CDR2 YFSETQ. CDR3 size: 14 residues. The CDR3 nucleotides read TGCGCCAGCAGCGGCCGGGACAGGATCACTGAAGCTTTCTTT. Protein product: CASSGRDRITEAFF.

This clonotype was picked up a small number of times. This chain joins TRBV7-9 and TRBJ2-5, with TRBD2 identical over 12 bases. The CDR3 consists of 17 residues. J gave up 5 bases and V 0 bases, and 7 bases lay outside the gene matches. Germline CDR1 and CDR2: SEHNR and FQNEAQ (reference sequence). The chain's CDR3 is CASSLALAGGMSETQYF. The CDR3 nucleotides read TGTGCCAGCAGCTTAGCACTAGCGGGGGGCATGTCGGAGACCCAGTACTTC.

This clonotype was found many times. CDR3 residues: CASSLGASEQYF. The CDR3 DNA sequence: TGTGCCAGCAGCTTAGGGGCTTCCGAGCAGTACTTC. V and J are TRBV7-2 and TRBJ2-7; no reliable D call. Germline V CDR1 and CDR2: SGHTA, FQGNSA. Trimming cost V 1 base and J 6 bases, with 7 bases left between them. The CDR3 is 12 amino acids.

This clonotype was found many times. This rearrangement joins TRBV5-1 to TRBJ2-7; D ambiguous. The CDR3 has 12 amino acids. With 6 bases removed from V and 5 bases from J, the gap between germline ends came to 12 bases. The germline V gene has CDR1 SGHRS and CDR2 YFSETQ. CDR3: CASTSVLHEQYF. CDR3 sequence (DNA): TGCGCCAGCACCAGCGTCTTGCACGAGCAGTACTTC. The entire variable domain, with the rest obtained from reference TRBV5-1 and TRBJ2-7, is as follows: KAGVTQTPRYLIKTRGQQVTLSCSPISGHRSVSWYQQTPGQGLQFLFEYFSETQRNKGNFPGRFSGRQFSNSRSEMNVSTLELGDSALYLCASTSVLHEQYFGPGTRLTVT.

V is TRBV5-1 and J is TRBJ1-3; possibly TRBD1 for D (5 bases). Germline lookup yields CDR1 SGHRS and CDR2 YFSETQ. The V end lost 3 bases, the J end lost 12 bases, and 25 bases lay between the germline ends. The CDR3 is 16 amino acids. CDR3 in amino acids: CASSYQIQGTGKNIYF. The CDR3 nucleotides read TGCGCCAGCAGCTATCAAATTCAGGGAACTGGAAAAAACATATATTTT.

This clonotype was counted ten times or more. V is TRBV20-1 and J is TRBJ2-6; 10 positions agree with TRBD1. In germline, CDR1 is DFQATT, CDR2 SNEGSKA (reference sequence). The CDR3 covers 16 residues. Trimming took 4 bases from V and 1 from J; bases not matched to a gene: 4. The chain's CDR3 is CSAKRDRGSGANVLTF. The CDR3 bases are TGCAGTGCTAAAAGGGACAGGGGATCTGGGGCCAACGTCCTGACTTTC.

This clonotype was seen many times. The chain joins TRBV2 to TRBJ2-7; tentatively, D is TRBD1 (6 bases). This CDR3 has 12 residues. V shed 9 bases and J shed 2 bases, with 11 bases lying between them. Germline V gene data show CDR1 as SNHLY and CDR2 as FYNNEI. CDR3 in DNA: TGTGCCAGTGGGACATTCGCCTACGAGCAGTACTTC. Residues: CASGTFAYEQYF.

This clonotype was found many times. In DNA form, the CDR3 reads TGTGCCAGCAGCGGTAGTGGGGGGGGATCACCCCTCCACTTT. Protein: CASSGSGGGSPLHF. V gene TRBV9 combines with J gene TRBJ1-6, with D perhaps TRBD1 (5 bases). V dropped 3 bases and J dropped 10 bases, with 14 bases sitting between them. Per germline, CDR1 SGDLS and CDR2 YYNGEE. This CDR3 region has 14 residues.

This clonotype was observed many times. This CDR3 is CSARDRRTNTGELFF. The CDR3 region has the DNA TGCAGTGCTAGAGATCGTAGGACCAACACCGGGGAGCTGTTTTTT. The chain employs TRBV20-1 and TRBJ2-2; D ambiguous. CDR1 and CDR2 (germline): DFQATT, SNEGSKA (reference sequence). CDR3 length equals 15 residues. The V and J ends lost 0 bases and 2 bases respectively, with 10 bases between them.

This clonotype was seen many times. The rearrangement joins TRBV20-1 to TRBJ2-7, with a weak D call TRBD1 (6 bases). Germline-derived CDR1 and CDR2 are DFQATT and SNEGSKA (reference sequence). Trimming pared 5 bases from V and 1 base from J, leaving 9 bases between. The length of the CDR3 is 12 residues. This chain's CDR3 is CSAEDRSYEQYF. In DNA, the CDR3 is TGCAGTGCTGAAGACAGGTCCTACGAGCAGTACTTC.

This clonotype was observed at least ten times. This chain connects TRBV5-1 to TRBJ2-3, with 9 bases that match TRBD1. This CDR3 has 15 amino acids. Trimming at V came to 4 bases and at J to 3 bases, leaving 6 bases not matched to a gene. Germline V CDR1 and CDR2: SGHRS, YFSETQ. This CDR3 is CASSLDRGETDTQYF. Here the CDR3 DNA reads TGCGCCAGCAGCCTGGACAGGGGTGAGACAGATACGCAGTATTTT.

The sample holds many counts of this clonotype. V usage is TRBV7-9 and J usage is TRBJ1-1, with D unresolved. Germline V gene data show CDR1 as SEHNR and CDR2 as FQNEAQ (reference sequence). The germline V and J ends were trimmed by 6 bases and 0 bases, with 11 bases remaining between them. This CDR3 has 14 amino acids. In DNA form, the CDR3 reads TGTGCCAGCAGTCCCGGACCGTTGAACACTGAAGCTTTCTTT. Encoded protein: CASSPGPLNTEAFF.

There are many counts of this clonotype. CDR3 residues: CASSRGGGDEQFF. CDR3 nucleotides: TGTGCCAGCAGCCGCGGGGGGGGCGATGAGCAGTTCTTC. This chain uses TRBV4-2 with TRBJ2-1; 9 bases are a match to TRBD2. This CDR3 comprises 13 residues. Germline CDR1 reads LGHNA; CDR2 reads YNFKEQ. The junction had 3 bases not matched to a gene; V was cut back by 4 bases and J by 8 bases.